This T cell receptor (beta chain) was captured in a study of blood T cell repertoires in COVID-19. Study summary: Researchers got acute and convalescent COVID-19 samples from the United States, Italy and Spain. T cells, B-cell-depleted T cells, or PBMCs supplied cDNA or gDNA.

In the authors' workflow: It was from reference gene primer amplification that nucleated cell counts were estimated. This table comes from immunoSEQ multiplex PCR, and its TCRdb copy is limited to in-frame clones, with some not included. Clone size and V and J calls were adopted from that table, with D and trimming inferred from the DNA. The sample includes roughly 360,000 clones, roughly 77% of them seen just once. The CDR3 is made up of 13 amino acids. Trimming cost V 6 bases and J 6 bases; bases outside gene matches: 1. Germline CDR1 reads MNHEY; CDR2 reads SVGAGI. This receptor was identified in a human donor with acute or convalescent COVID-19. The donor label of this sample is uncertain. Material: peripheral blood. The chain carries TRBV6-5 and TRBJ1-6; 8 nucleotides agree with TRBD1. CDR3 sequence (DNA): TGTGCCAGCAGACAGGGGGGTAATTCACCCCTCCACTTT. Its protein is CASRQGGNSPLHF.